These T cell receptor beta chains were read from a single sample in a study of early T cells in non-severe SARS-CoV-2 infection. TCRdb re-analysed the 5' RACE reads in MiXCR, keeping a single row per CDR3 protein. The table records over 45,000 distinct CDR3 sequences, around 7% of them present only once. The source was whole blood, collected at baseline. The receptors here all came from an adult who was a healthcare worker with PCR-confirmed SARS-CoV-2 infection or an uninfected control (not recorded which). CDR3s leave out the opening cysteine and the closing phenylalanine or tryptophan. Not all rows give a size; the values are once, few, many and, for expanded clones, a class.

cdr3_aa clone_size j_call cdr3_length v_call
ASSGTDVNSPLH few TRBJ1-6 12 TRBV18
ASSADGPRYNEQF many TRBJ2-1 13 TRBV12-3/TRBV12-4
ASSLGQKSSYGYT few TRBJ1-2 13 TRBV7-9
SVAQTGVDEKLF few TRBJ1-4 12 TRBV29-1
ASSYLPLTSTDTQY few TRBJ2-3 14 TRBV6-5
ASSSLAGSEVEQF . TRBJ2-1 13 TRBV5-1
SARDPGQGSAEAF many TRBJ1-1 13 TRBV20-1
ASRPGGGTGNTIY many TRBJ1-3 13 TRBV12-3/TRBV12-4
ASSQLRLEQF . TRBJ2-1 10 TRBV7-6
ASSPSSEEDTQY many TRBJ2-3 12 TRBV18
ASSQDPLLLADGPGDTQY . TRBJ2-3 18 TRBV3-1
ATSSLADQETQY . TRBJ2-5 12 TRBV6-2/TRBV6-3
SAQGALNQPQH many TRBJ1-5 11 TRBV29-1
SVEDNRAGELF . TRBJ2-2 11 TRBV29-1
ASRLAQTNYNTGELF many TRBJ2-2 15 TRBV19
ASTPVRGGGETQY . TRBJ2-5 13 TRBV28
VSSQGPFGQPQH few TRBJ1-5 12 TRBV28
ASSIVPGANTQY . TRBJ2-3 12 TRBV19
ASSLNRQETQY many TRBJ2-5 11 TRBV12-3/TRBV12-4
ASRAGDRVNTEAF many TRBJ1-1 13 TRBV6-5
ATSPSVWGSSYNEQF . TRBJ2-1 15 TRBV15
ASSLGRLAGGSYEQY many TRBJ2-7 15 TRBV5-1
ASSWAVTTGSPNNNEAF . TRBJ1-1 17 TRBV27
ASSHPSSGGEETQY few TRBJ2-5 14 TRBV11-2
SAWTSLADTQY few TRBJ2-3 11 TRBV20-1
SAKDRPRGRGYT many TRBJ1-2 12 TRBV20-1
ASSSGTGGNTQY few TRBJ2-3 12 TRBV7-2
ASSSDRLSETQY . TRBJ2-5 12 TRBV7-2
ASSLAPRGENNEQF few TRBJ2-1 14 TRBV7-8
ASSTLPGTATLNTEAF many TRBJ1-1 16 TRBV6-6
ASSEQGGEKLF few TRBJ1-4 11 TRBV6-1
ASSQFGGISNQPQH few TRBJ1-5 14 TRBV4-2
ASSLLGGTPTGELF many TRBJ2-2 14 TRBV7-3
ASSPRDREAGDYNEQF few TRBJ2-1 16 TRBV5-1
SAPSQGGGEAF few TRBJ1-1 11 TRBV20-1
ASSPEPWHTQY many TRBJ2-3 11 TRBV27
ASSVVGRDTDTQY . TRBJ2-3 13 TRBV9
SARVRSSGANVLT few TRBJ2-6 13 TRBV20-1
ASSPTGPYEQY many TRBJ2-7 11 TRBV7-2
ASSYSSRAYEQY . TRBJ2-7 12 TRBV6-5
ASSFSPGTGANVLT . TRBJ2-6 14 TRBV5-1
ASSLGPSTEAF . TRBJ1-1 11 TRBV7-8